This T cell receptor beta chain was identified in a study of cytomegalovirus exposure and HLA in healthy donors. Whole-study context: There were 70 million to 95 million unique TCRs (from HLA-typed donors) in an early data release. Findings and limits, study-wide: Through in vitro validation, three CMV-associated chains were shown to be specific for CMV antigens. Researchers reportedly found TCR beta sequences accurately predicted most subjects' HLA-A and HLA-B alleles.

Germline V gene lookup returns CDR1 SEHNR and CDR2 FQNEAQ (reference sequence). The CDR3 extends over 13 amino acids. V gave up 7 bases and J gave up 7 bases; unmatched junction bases: 8. It was with 60 Vbeta and 13 Jbeta primers that the PCR ran. The data were produced by immunoSEQ multiplex PCR, yet TCRdb's version contains in-frame clones alone and is incomplete. The table records roughly 250,000 clones, around 80% of them present only once. In the case of this clone: Its antigen remains unknown.

Sequenced sample: PBMCs. The rearrangement joins TRBV7-9 to TRBJ1-2; TRBD1 agrees at 8 bases. The TCR was taken from a girl aged 2-10 years in good health and CMV-seronegative. The CDR3 sequence is CASNSQGATGYTF. DNA for the CDR3: TGTGCCAGCAACTCCCAGGGGGCAACTGGCTACACCTTC. Using reference TRBV7-9 and TRBJ1-2 for the parts outside the CDR3, the full variable domain is DTGVSQNPRHKITKRGQNVTFRCDPISEHNRLYWYRQTLGQGPEFLTYFQNEAQLEKSRLLSDRFSAERPKGSFSTLEIQRTEQGDSAMYLCASNSQGATGYTFGSGTRLTVV.